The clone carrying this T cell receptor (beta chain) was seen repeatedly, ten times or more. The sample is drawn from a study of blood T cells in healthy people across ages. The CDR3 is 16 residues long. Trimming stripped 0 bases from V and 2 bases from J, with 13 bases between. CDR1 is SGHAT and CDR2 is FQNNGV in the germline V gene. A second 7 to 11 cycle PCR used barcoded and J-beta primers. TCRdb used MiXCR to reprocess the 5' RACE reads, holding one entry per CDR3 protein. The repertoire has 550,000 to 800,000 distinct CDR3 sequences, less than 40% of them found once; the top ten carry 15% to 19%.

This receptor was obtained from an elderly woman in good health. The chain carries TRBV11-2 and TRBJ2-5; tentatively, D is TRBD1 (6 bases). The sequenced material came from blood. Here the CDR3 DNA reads TGTGCCAGCAGCTTAGAGGGGAGAACAGGGCAAGAGACCCAGTACTTC. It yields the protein CASSLEGRTGQETQYF.